This record covers a single T cell receptor beta chain. Its target is unknown. This sample was included in a study of OX40 agonist ivuxolimab in advanced cancers. Across the whole study: Three dose-escalation patients had partial responses: one with hepatocellular carcinoma and two with cutaneous melanoma. Study-wide findings and caveats: More expanded clones were seen, on average, in CD8+ T cells than in CD4+.

Sequenced by immunoSEQ multiplex PCR; TCRdb stores in-frame clones only, minus some. This table has tens of thousands of clones, just under 85% appearing once. Trimming cost V 3 bases and J 5 bases; bases outside gene matches: 2. From germline, CDR1 is SGHDT and CDR2 YYEEEE. This CDR3 is 12 amino acids long. The specimen comprised CD4+ or CD8+ T cells sorted from blood, sampled in a trial of the OX40 agonist ivuxolimab. This sequence was found in an adult with an advanced solid tumor such as melanoma, head and neck, liver or kidney cancer. The chain recombines TRBV5-6 with TRBJ2-7, with 7 bases fitting TRBD1. The CDR3 DNA reads as TGTGCCAGCAGCTGGGACAGAGACGAGCAGTACTTC. Translating gives CASSWDRDEQYF.